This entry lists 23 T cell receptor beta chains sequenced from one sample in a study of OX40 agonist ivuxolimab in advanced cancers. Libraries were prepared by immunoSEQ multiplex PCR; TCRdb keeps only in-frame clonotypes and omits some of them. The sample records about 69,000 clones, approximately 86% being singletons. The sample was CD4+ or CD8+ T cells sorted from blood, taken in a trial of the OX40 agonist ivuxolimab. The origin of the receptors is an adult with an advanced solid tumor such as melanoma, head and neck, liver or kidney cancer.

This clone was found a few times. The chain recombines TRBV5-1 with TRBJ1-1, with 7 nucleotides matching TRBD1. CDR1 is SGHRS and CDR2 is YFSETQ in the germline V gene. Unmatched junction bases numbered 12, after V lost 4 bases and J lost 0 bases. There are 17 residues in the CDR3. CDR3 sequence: CASSPRQGGNVNTEAFF. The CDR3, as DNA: TGCGCCAGCAGCCCGCGACAGGGCGGGAATGTGAACACTGAAGCTTTCTTT.

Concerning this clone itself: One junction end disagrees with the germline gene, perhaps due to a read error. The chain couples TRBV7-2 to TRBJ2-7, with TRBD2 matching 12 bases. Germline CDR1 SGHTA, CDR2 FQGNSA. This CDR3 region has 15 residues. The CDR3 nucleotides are TGTGCCAGCAGCCTAGCGGGGGGGAGCTCCTACGAGCAGTACTTC. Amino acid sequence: CASSLAGGSSYEQYF.

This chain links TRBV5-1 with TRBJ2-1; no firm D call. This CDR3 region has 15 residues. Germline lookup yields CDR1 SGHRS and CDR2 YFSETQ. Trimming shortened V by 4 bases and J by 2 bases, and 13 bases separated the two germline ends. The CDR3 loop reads CASSPGQRTYNEQFF. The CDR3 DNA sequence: TGCGCCAGCAGCCCCGGGCAAAGAACCTACAATGAGCAGTTCTTC.

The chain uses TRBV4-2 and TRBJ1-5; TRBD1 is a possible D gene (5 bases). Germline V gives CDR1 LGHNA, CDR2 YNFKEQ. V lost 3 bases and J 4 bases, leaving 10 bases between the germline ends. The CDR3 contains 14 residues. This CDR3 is CASSQAGSNQPQHF. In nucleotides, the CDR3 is TGTGCCAGCAGCCAGGCAGGGTCAAATCAGCCCCAGCATTTT.

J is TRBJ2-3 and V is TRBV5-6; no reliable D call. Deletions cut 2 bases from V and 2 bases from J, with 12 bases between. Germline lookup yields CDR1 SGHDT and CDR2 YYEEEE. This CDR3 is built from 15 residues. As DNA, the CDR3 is TGTGCCAGCAGCTTTCGGTCAGTCTTCACAGATACGCAGTATTTT. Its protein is CASSFRSVFTDTQYF. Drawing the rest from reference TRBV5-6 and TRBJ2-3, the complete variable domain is DAGVTQSPTHLIKTRGQQVTLRCSPKSGHDTVSWYQQALGQGPQFIFQYYEEEERQRGNFPDRFSGHQFPNYSSELNVNALLLGDSALYLCASSFRSVFTDTQYFGPGTRLTVL.

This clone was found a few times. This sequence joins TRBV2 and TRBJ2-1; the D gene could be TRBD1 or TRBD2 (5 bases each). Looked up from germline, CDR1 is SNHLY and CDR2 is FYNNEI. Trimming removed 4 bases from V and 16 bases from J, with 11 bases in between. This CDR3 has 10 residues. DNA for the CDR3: TGTGCCAGCAGTGGCTCCGGGACCTTCTTC. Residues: CASSGSGTFF.

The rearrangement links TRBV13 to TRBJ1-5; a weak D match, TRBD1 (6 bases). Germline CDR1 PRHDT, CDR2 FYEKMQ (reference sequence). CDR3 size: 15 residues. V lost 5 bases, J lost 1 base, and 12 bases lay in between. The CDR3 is CASSGRGGSNQPQHF. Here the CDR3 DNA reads TGTGCCAGCAGCGGCAGGGGAGGGAGCAATCAGCCCCAGCATTTT.

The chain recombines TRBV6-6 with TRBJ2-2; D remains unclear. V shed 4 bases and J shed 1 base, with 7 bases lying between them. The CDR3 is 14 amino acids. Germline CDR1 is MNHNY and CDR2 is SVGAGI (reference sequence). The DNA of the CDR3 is TGTGCCAGCAGTTCTACCCAGAACACCGGGGAGCTGTTTTTT. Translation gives CASSSTQNTGELFF.

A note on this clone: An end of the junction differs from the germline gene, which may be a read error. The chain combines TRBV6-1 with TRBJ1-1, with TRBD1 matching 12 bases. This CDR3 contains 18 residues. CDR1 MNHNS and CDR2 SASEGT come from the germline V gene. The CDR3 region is CASREGLGQGAWHTEAFF. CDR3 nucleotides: TGTGCCAGCAGGGAAGGATTGGGACAGGGGGCTTGGCACACTGAAGCTTTCTTT.

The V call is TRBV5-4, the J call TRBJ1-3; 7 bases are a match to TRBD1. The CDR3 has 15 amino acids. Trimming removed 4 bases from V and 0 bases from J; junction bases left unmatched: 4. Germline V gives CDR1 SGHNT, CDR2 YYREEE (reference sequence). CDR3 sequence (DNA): TGTGCCAGCAGCATACAGGGGTACTCTGGAAACACCATATATTTT. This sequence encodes CASSIQGYSGNTIYF.

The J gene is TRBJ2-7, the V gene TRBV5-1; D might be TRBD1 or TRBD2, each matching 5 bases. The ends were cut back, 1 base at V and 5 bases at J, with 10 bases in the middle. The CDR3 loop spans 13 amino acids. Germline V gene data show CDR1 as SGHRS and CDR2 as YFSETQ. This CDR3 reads CASSLSRDHEQYF. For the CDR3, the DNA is TGCGCCAGCAGCTTGAGTCGGGACCACGAGCAGTACTTC.

The CDR3 here is CASSSTGGRSNQPQHF. Written as DNA, the CDR3 is TGTGCCAGCAGTTCGACAGGGGGACGGAGCAATCAGCCCCAGCATTTT. This rearrangement joins TRBV28 to TRBJ1-5; 9 nucleotides align to TRBD1. This CDR3 has 16 amino acids. CDR1 and CDR2 (germline): MDHEN, SYDVKM. Trimming cost V 4 bases and J 1 base; bases outside gene matches: 5.

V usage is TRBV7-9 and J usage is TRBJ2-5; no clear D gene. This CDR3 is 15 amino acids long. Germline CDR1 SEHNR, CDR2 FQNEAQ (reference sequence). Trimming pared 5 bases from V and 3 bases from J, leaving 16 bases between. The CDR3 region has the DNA TGTGCCAGCAGCGCCATGAGGTTTTATGAAGAGACCCAGTACTTC. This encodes CASSAMRFYEETQYF.

The CDR3 protein is CASSRDGYYGYTF. CDR3 DNA sequence: TGCGCCAGCAGCCGGGACGGTTACTATGGCTACACCTTC. The chain carries TRBV4-1 and TRBJ1-2; maybe TRBD1 (5 bases). V lost 4 bases to trimming and J lost 3 bases, with 9 bases between them. This CDR3 has 13 residues. Germline CDR1 reads MGHRA; CDR2 reads YSYEKL.

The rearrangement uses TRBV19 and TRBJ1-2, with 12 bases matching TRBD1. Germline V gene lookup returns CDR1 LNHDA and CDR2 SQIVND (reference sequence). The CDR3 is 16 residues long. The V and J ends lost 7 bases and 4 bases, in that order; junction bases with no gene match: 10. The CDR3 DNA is TGTGCCAGTAAACCCCAAGGGACAGGGGGCGGCTATGGCTACACCTTC. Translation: CASKPQGTGGGYGYTF.

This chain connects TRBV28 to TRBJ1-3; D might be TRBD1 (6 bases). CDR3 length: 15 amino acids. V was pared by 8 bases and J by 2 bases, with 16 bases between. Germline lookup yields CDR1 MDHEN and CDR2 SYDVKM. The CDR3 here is CASGSRGSAGNTIYF. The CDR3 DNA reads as TGTGCCAGCGGCTCCAGGGGATCGGCTGGAAACACCATATATTTT.

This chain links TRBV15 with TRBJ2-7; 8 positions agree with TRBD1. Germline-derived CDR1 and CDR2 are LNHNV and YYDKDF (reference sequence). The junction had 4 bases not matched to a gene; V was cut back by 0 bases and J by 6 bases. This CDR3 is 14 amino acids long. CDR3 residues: CATSRDVTGAEQYF. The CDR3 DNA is TGTGCCACCAGCAGAGATGTGACAGGGGCCGAGCAGTACTTC.

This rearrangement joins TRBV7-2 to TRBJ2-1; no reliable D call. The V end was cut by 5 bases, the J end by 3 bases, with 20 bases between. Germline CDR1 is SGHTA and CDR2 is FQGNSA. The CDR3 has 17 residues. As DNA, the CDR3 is TGTGCCAGCAGCGACGGCTTCCAGCGATTCGGCTACAATGAGCAGTTCTTC. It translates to CASSDGFQRFGYNEQFF.

CDR3 sequence (DNA): TGTGCCAGCGTTGCCGGAGCGAGATCCTACGAGCAGTACTTC. Translated: CASVAGARSYEQYF. The V and J genes are TRBV28 and TRBJ2-7; D ambiguous. V lost 8 bases to trimming and J lost 1 base, with 15 bases between them. The CDR3 length is 14 residues. Germline V gives CDR1 MDHEN, CDR2 SYDVKM.

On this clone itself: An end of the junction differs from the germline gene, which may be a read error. DNA of the CDR3: TGTGCCAGCAGTTTTCCAGGGGAGACAGTTAACAATGGCTACACCTTC. It translates to CASSFPGETVNNGYTF. The chain links TRBV28 to TRBJ1-2; D perhaps matches TRBD1 (6 bases). The CDR3 runs 16 residues. Germline assignment: CDR1 MDHEN and CDR2 SYDVKM.

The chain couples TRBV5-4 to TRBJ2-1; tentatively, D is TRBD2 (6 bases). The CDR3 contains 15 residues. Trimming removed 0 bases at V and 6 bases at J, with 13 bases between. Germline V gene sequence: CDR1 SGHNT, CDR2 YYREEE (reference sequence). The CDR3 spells CASSLDSAGSNEQFF. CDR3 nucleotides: TGTGCCAGCAGCTTGGATTCAGCGGGTTCCAATGAGCAGTTCTTC. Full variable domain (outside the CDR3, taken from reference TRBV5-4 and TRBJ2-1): ETGVTQSPTHLIKTRGQQVTLRCSSQSGHNTVSWYQQALGQGPQFIFQYYREEENGRGNFPPRFSGLQFPNYSSELNVNALELDDSALYLCASSLDSAGSNEQFFGPGTRLTVL.

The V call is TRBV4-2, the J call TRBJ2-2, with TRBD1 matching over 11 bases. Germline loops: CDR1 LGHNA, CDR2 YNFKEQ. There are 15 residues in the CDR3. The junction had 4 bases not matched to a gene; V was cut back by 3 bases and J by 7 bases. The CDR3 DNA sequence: TGTGCCAGCAGCCACCAGGGACAGGGGGGCGGGGAGCTGTTTTTT. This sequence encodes CASSHQGQGGGELFF.

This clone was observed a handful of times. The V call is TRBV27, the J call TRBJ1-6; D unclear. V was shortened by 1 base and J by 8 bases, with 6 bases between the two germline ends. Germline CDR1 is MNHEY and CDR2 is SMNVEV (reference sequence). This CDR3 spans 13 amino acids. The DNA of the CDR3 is TGTGCCAGCAGTTTATTAAGGGATTCACCCCTCCACTTT. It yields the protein CASSLLRDSPLHF.